Listed below are T cell receptor beta chains from one sample, sequenced in a study of early T cells in non-severe SARS-CoV-2 infection. TCRdb redid the calling of the 5' RACE reads with MiXCR, one entry per CDR3 protein. The sample lists 25,000 to 35,000 distinct CDR3 sequences; around 4.5% were seen once. The sample consisted of whole blood, taken at baseline. The receptors originated from an adult who was a healthcare worker with PCR-confirmed SARS-CoV-2 infection or an uninfected control (not recorded which). Both conserved end residues are part of each CDR3. A D gene is named only where the DNA matches it firmly. A row's size may be missing; if present it is once, few, many or a size class.

>.|TRBJ2-2|many|TRBV4-1
TGCGCCAGCAGCCTCGGGGCAGAGAACACCGGGGAGCTGTTTTTT
CASSLGAENTGELFF
>.|TRBJ2-2|many|TRBV11-2
TGTGCCAGCAGCTCCCAGGGAAACACCGGGGAGCTGTTTTTT
CASSSQGNTGELFF
>.|TRBJ2-7|many|TRBV6-6
TGTGCCAGCAGGAGTTACGAGCAGTACTTC
CASRSYEQYF
>.|TRBJ1-2|medium-sized|TRBV29-1
TGCAGCGCCGTTGACGGGGGCGGCTATGGCTACACCTTC
CSAVDGGGYGYTF
>TRBD1|TRBJ1-2|many|TRBV18
TGTGCCAGCTCACCTTTTACAGGGGAGAACTATGGCTACACCTTC
CASSPFTGENYGYTF
>.|TRBJ2-2|many|TRBV5-1
TGCGCCAGCACCGGAAACACCGGGGAGCTGTTTTTT
CASTGNTGELFF
>.|TRBJ2-7|few|TRBV18
TGTGCCAGCTCACCACGGGGACCTCCCTACGAGCAGTACTTC
CASSPRGPPYEQYF
>.|TRBJ1-2|many|TRBV14
TGTGCCAGCAGCCCGGGGCAGGGGATTGAAGCGGACTATGGCTACACCTTC
CASSPGQGIEADYGYTF
>.|TRBJ1-1|many|TRBV10-3
TGTGCCATCACTGGTCGAGGCCCCGATGGGAAAGCTTTCTTT
CAITGRGPDGKAFF
>TRBD1|TRBJ2-5|many|TRBV12-3/TRBV12-4
TGTGCCAGCAGTAAACGGACAGGGCAGGAGACCCAGTACTTC
CASSKRTGQETQYF
>TRBD2|TRBJ2-7|many|TRBV29-1
TGCAGCGTAGCGGGGGAGGTCCCAGGGGCGTACTCCTACGAGCAGTACTTC
CSVAGEVPGAYSYEQYF
>.|TRBJ1-4|.|TRBV30
TGTGCCTGGAGTTGGGGAGCAACTAATGAAAAACTGTTTTTT
CAWSWGATNEKLFF
>TRBD2|TRBJ2-7|many|TRBV28
TGTGCCAGCAGTCGGACTAGCGGGGGGGCCTACGAGCAGTACTTC
CASSRTSGGAYEQYF
>.|TRBJ2-7|many|TRBV7-2
TGTGCCAGCAGCCCCCTAATCCGATACGAGCAGTACTTC
CASSPLIRYEQYF
>TRBD1|TRBJ2-4|many|TRBV13
TGTGCCAGCAGCTCCCCCGCCGGGACAGGGGGAAACATTCAGTACTTC
CASSSPAGTGGNIQYF
>.|TRBJ1-2|many|TRBV24-1
TGTGCCACCAGAGCGGACCAGGGAGGCTACACCTTC
CATRADQGGYTF
>TRBD1|TRBJ2-5|few|TRBV29-1
TGCAGCGCCGGGACAGGGATTGAGGAGACCCAGTACTTC
CSAGTGIEETQYF
>TRBD2|TRBJ2-1|few|TRBV13
TGTGCCAGCAGCTTATATATCAGGACTAGCGGGAGAGGCTCCTACAATGAGCAGTTCTTC
CASSLYIRTSGRGSYNEQFF
>TRBD2|TRBJ2-1|medium-sized|TRBV4-2
TGTGCCAGCAGCCACGGAGGGACTAGCGGGCCCACAGAGCAGTTCTTC
CASSHGGTSGPTEQFF
>.|TRBJ2-7|many|TRBV27
TGTGCCAGCAGTTTGTACGGGGGCTCCTACGAGCAGTACTTC
CASSLYGGSYEQYF
>TRBD2|TRBJ2-3|.|TRBV10-3
TGTGCCATCAGTGAGTCGTTGGGAGGGACTAGTACTGGCCATTTT
CAISESLGGTSTGHF
>TRBD2|TRBJ2-1|many|TRBV6-5
TGTGCCAGCAGGGGACTAGCGCGGGGGAAGCAGTTCTTC
CASRGLARGKQFF
>TRBD2|TRBJ2-3|many|TRBV5-1
TGCGCCAGCAGCTGGAATAGCGGGAGGACAGATACGCAGTATTTT
CASSWNSGRTDTQYF
>TRBD2|TRBJ2-1|many|TRBV27
TGTGCCAGCAGTTTACCAGGACTAGCGGGCTCCTACAATGAGCAGTTCTTC
CASSLPGLAGSYNEQFF
>.|TRBJ1-1|medium-sized|TRBV7-9
TGTGCCAGCAGCTTAGAAGCTAACACTGAAGCTTTCTTT
CASSLEANTEAFF
>TRBD2|TRBJ2-3|many|TRBV27
TGTGCCAGCAGTTGGGGGGGGACGGTGGGCACAGATACGCAGTATTTT
CASSWGGTVGTDTQYF
>TRBD1|TRBJ1-2|many|TRBV20-1
TGCAGTGCCTGGAGACAGGGAGAGTATTTCAGTGGCTACACCTTC
CSAWRQGEYFSGYTF
>TRBD1|TRBJ1-2|few|TRBV5-1
TGCGCCAGCAGCTACGGGACAGGGGATGGCTACACCTTC
CASSYGTGDGYTF
>.|TRBJ2-5|medium-sized|TRBV7-9
TGTGCCAGCAGCGAAATAGGGGCCCAAGAGACCCAGTACTTC
CASSEIGAQETQYF
>.|TRBJ1-2|few|TRBV7-2
TGTGCCAGCAACCCGCCCCCGCGGGGAAGTAACTATGGCTACACCTTC
CASNPPPRGSNYGYTF
>.|TRBJ2-7|many|TRBV6-6
TGTGCCAGCAGGAGGGGACAGGCCGTAGGTAGCGGGAGTTACGAGCAGTACTTC
CASRRGQAVGSGSYEQYF